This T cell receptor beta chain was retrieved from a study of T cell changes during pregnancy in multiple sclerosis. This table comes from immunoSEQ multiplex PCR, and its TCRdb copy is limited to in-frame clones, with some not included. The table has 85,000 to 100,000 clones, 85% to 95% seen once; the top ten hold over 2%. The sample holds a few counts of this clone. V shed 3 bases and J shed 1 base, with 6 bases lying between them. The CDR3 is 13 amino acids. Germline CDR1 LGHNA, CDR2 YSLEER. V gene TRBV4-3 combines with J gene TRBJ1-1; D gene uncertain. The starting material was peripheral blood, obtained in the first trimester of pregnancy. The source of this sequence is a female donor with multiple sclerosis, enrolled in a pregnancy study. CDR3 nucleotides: TGCGCCAGCAGCCACCGCGGGAACACTGAAGCTTTCTTT. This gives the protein CASSHRGNTEAFF.